This paragraph covers one T cell receptor (beta chain) sequence. Trimming at V came to 0 bases and at J to 0 bases, leaving 10 bases not matched to a gene. The CDR3 is 20 residues long. CDR1 and CDR2 from the germline V gene are SGHVS and FNYEAQ. The data are from a study of blood T cell repertoires in COVID-19. The table came from immunoSEQ multiplex PCR; TCRdb's copy has only in-frame clones and leaves some out. The table records about 480,000 clones, roughly 88% of them present only once. The chain has TRBV7-6 and TRBJ1-3; 11 bases map to TRBD1. The specimen was PBMCs or T cells enriched from blood (not recorded which). The source of this sequence is a woman between 40 and 50 years old who had recovered from COVID-19. CDR3 in amino acids: CASSLARFGTGGFSGNTIYF. The CDR3 DNA follows: TGTGCCAGCAGCTTAGCGCGTTTTGGGACAGGGGGTTTCTCTGGAAACACCATATATTTT.